This T cell receptor beta chain originates from a study of blood T cell repertoires in COVID-19. The repertoire was sequenced with immunoSEQ multiplex PCR; TCRdb's copy has only in-frame clones and lacks some. The table shows 150,000 to 200,000 clones, with 75% to 90% occurring only once. With V trimmed by 2 bases and J by 4 bases, 3 bases remained unmatched. CDR1 SGHRS and CDR2 YFSETQ come from the germline V gene. The CDR3 is made up of 14 amino acids. Enrollees, about 18 to 89 years old, lived in 25 or so US areas. This sequence originates from a young woman who had recovered from COVID-19. The chain links TRBV5-1 to TRBJ1-2, with 9 bases lining up with TRBD1. Sequenced material: PBMCs or T cells enriched from blood (not recorded which). The CDR3 loop reads CASSLDRGFYGYTF. The CDR3 region has the DNA TGCGCCAGCAGCTTAGACAGGGGGTTCTATGGCTACACCTTC.